The 18 T cell receptor beta chains presented below share a single source sample, sequenced in a study of CD8+ T cells in alopecia areata. The treatment is: oral pan-JAK inhibitor, 5-10 mg twice daily. cDNA serving as the sequencing template came from extracted, reverse transcribed RNA. Sequencing was performed with immunoSEQ multiplex PCR; in TCRdb, only in-frame clones are kept and a portion is missing. In the table there are a few hundred thousand clones, over 60% of which are singletons. The specimen comprised CD4+ T cells sorted from blood, sampled at approximately week 42, from a patient treated with tofacitinib. All receptors derive from a human donor with alopecia areata.

This clone is a singleton in its sample. This chain connects TRBV5-1 to TRBJ1-2; perhaps TRBD1 as D (6 bases). The germline V gene has CDR1 SGHRS and CDR2 YFSETQ. This CDR3 is built from 16 residues. Trimming cost V 4 bases and J 0 bases, with 16 bases left between them. The CDR3 bases are TGCGCCAGCAGCGGCCTGGAGGCAGGGGCTAACTATGGCTACACCTTC. Protein: CASSGLEAGANYGYTF. The whole variable domain, remainder taken from reference TRBV5-1 and TRBJ1-2, is KAGVTQTPRYLIKTRGQQVTLSCSPISGHRSVSWYQQTPGQGLQFLFEYFSETQRNKGNFPGRFSGRQFSNSRSEMNVSTLELGDSALYLCASSGLEAGANYGYTFGSGTRLTVV.

The rearrangement joins TRBV4-2 to TRBJ1-1, with TRBD1 matching over 8 bases. Germline CDR1 reads LGHNA; CDR2 reads YNFKEQ. This CDR3 region has 13 residues. V shed 4 bases and J 3 bases; nucleotides not matched to a gene: 1. The CDR3 bases are TGTGCCAGCAGCCTGACAGGGGACACTGAAGCTTTCTTT. Encoded protein: CASSLTGDTEAFF.

The chain has TRBV5-6 and TRBJ1-4; TRBD1 agrees at 9 bases. The CDR3 is 15 amino acids. The J segment lost 7 bases and the V segment lost 5 bases, leaving 9 bases of the junction unmatched. CDR1 and CDR2 (germline): SGHDT, YYEEEE. This CDR3 is CASSSDTGGGEKLFF. The CDR3 DNA sequence: TGTGCCAGCAGTTCCGATACAGGGGGCGGTGAAAAACTGTTTTTT.

The gene calls are TRBV29-1 and TRBJ1-1; D is perhaps TRBD1 (5 bases). Trimming took off 7 bases at V and 2 bases at J, with 14 bases between the two ends. CDR1 and CDR2 from the germline V gene are SQVTM and ANQGSEA. The CDR3 loop spans 13 amino acids. DNA for the CDR3: TGCAGCGCGGGGCGTATCTTTAACACTGAAGCTTTCTTT. This encodes CSAGRIFNTEAFF.

This chain links TRBV7-8 with TRBJ2-1; 8 bases are a match to TRBD1. V dropped 5 bases and J dropped 7; count of bases not matched to a gene: 10. Germline CDR1 reads SGHVS; CDR2 reads FQNEAQ. The CDR3 sequence is 15 residues long. CDR3 region: CASSLRDRITNEQFF. CDR3 DNA sequence: TGTGCCAGCAGCCTCCGGGACAGGATTACGAATGAGCAGTTCTTC.

This clone was found once. This rearrangement joins TRBV4-3 to TRBJ2-7; tentatively, D is TRBD1 (6 bases). CDR1 and CDR2 (germline): LGHNA, YSLEER. The CDR3 contains 14 residues. Trimming cost V 3 bases and J 2 bases, with 11 bases left between them. CDR3 sequence (DNA): TGCGCCAGCAGCCAGGCTGGACAGCCCTACGAGCAGTACTTC. Its translation is CASSQAGQPYEQYF.

This sequence joins TRBV25-1 and TRBJ1-1; D gene ambiguous. Germline loops: CDR1 MGHDK, CDR2 SYGVNS. The length of the CDR3 is 14 residues. V lost 4 bases and J lost 4, with 13 bases in between. In DNA form, the CDR3 reads TGTGCCAGCAGTGTTAAGGGAACTGGCACTGAAGCTTTCTTT. Protein: CASSVKGTGTEAFF.

There are a few counts of this clone. CDR3 coding DNA: TGTGCCAGCAGCTTTAGCCATTGGAACAATGAGCAGTTCTTC. Its protein product is CASSFSHWNNEQFF. The chain links TRBV7-2 to TRBJ2-1; D is uncertain. V lost 3 bases, J lost 5 bases, and 11 bases lay in between. Looked up from germline, CDR1 is SGHTA and CDR2 is FQGNSA. The CDR3 length is 14 residues.

Remarks on this clone: Additional DNA sequences in this sample encode the identical CDR3. The chain combines TRBV4-3 with TRBJ1-1, with unresolved D. Germline lookup yields CDR1 LGHNA and CDR2 YSLEER. V was shortened by 1 base and J by 4 bases, with 4 bases between the two germline ends. The CDR3 sequence is 12 residues long. CDR3 amino acids: CASSQVGTEAFF. The CDR3 DNA is TGCGCCAGCAGCCAAGTAGGCACTGAAGCTTTCTTT.

This rearrangement joins TRBV29-1 to TRBJ2-5; 14 nucleotides line up with TRBD2. CDR3 length: 16 amino acids. Looked up from germline, CDR1 is SQVTM and CDR2 is ANQGSEA. V trimming: 6 bases; J trimming: 7 bases; junction bases outside the gene matches: 13. CDR3 in amino acids: CSVLSTSGGVQGTQYF. DNA of the CDR3: TGCAGCGTCCTTTCGACTAGCGGGGGGGTGCAGGGGACCCAGTACTTC.

The chain has TRBV4-3 and TRBJ2-2, with TRBD1 matching over 12 bases. Per the germline V gene, CDR1 is LGHNA and CDR2 is YSLEER. The trim removed 4 bases at V and 0 bases at J, leaving 9 bases unmatched. There are 19 residues in the CDR3. The CDR3 protein is CASSRSSGTGGANTGELFF. Here the CDR3 DNA reads TGCGCCAGCAGCCGTTCCTCCGGGACAGGGGGCGCGAACACCGGGGAGCTGTTTTTT.

This chain joins TRBV29-1 and TRBJ2-5; tentatively, D is TRBD1 (6 bases). The germline CDR1 and CDR2 sequences are SQVTM and ANQGSEA. CDR3 length: 13 residues. The V and J ends lost 4 bases and 5 bases respectively, with 14 bases between them. CDR3 DNA sequence: TGCAGCGTTGGGGGCAGGGGCGACGAGACCCAGTACTTC. It translates to CSVGGRGDETQYF.

The V and J genes are TRBV7-9 and TRBJ1-5; 9 nucleotides align to TRBD1. Trimming took 2 bases from V and 2 from J; bases not matched to a gene: 10. In germline, CDR1 is SEHNR, CDR2 FQNEAQ (reference sequence). The CDR3 is 18 amino acids. CDR3 amino acids: CASSLPLQGAVGNQPQHF. DNA of the CDR3: TGTGCCAGCAGCTTACCCCTACAGGGGGCTGTTGGCAATCAGCCCCAGCATTTT.

V and J are TRBV5-1 and TRBJ2-3; 8 bases are a match to TRBD2. J lost 7 bases, V lost 4 bases, and 8 bases had no gene match. This CDR3 comprises 14 residues. Germline CDR1 and CDR2: SGHRS and YFSETQ. In DNA form, the CDR3 reads TGCGCCAGCAGCGGGGAACTAGCGGAAAATACGCAGTATTTT. It is translated as CASSGELAENTQYF.

CDR3 residues: CAWSVSPRSRNEAFF. CDR3 nucleotides: TGTGCCTGGAGTGTTTCCCCCCGAAGCCGTAATGAAGCTTTCTTT. V gene TRBV30 combines with J gene TRBJ1-1; D gene unclear. Trimming took 0 bases from V and 7 from J, leaving 18 bases between them. The CDR3 loop spans 15 amino acids. Germline CDR1 GTSNPN, CDR2 SVGIG (reference sequence).

V usage is TRBV18 and J usage is TRBJ2-7; D not resolved. The CDR3 is 12 residues long. The germline V gene has CDR1 KGHSH and CDR2 LQKENI. Between the trimmed V and J ends, which lost 6 bases and 2 bases, there was a span of 8 bases. The CDR3 spells CASSHGAYEQYF. In DNA, the CDR3 is TGTGCCAGCTCCCATGGGGCCTACGAGCAGTACTTC.

This clone has more than one count but fewer than ten. This rearrangement joins TRBV7-2 to TRBJ1-2; D is unclear. Germline CDR1 is SGHTA and CDR2 is FQGNSA. The CDR3 has 13 amino acids. V was cut by 5 bases and J by 3 bases, with 10 bases left in between. CDR3 sequence reads: CASSPQQHYGYTF. The CDR3 DNA follows: TGTGCCAGCAGCCCGCAGCAGCACTATGGCTACACCTTC.

The V call is TRBV19, the J call TRBJ1-5; D is perhaps TRBD1 (5 bases). V lost 3 bases and J lost 6, with 12 bases in between. Germline loops: CDR1 LNHDA, CDR2 SQIVND (reference sequence). The CDR3 loop spans 14 amino acids. In nucleotides, the CDR3 is TGTGCCAGTAGTATTCGTGGGGGAGGTCAGCCCCAGCATTTT. Translated, it gives CASSIRGGGQPQHF.